A selection of T cell receptor beta chains follows, all from one sample in a study of follicular helper T cells after annual influenza vaccination. Here immunoSEQ multiplex PCR was the method, and the copy in TCRdb shows in-frame clones only, minus some. The sample consists of 2,100 or so clones, around 84% of them appearing once. Sequences were derived from CXCR5+ CD38- circulating T follicular helper cells from blood, sampled 7 days after influenza vaccination. All receptors come from an adult who received the influenza vaccine. Both conserved end residues are part of each CDR3. A D gene is named only where the DNA matches it firmly. Clone size, where shown, is once, few, many, or a class for clones that have expanded.

NA	TRBV5-6	NA	TRBJ1-5	CASSLYGRTANQPQHF	TGTGCCAGCAGCTTATACGGGCGGACGGCCAATCAGCCCCAGCATTTT
TRBD2	TRBV5-8	NA	TRBJ2-3	CAGGVRGSTDTQYF	TGTGCCGGAGGAGTGCGGGGGAGCACAGATACGCAGTATTTT
TRBD1	TRBV7-7	once	TRBJ1-3	CASSPGTGGNTIYF	TGTGCTAGCAGCCCCGGGACAGGGGGAAACACCATATATTTT
NA	TRBV6-5	NA	TRBJ1-1	CASSPPGVTEAFF	TGTGCCAGCAGTCCTCCGGGGGTCACTGAAGCTTTCTTT
NA	TRBV4-3	NA	TRBJ2-3	CASSQEVRTDTQYF	TGCGCCAGCAGCCAAGAGGTTCGGACAGATACGCAGTATTTT
NA	TRBV7-9	NA	TRBJ1-2	CASSLDVGFGYTF	TGTGCCAGCAGCTTAGACGTAGGATTTGGCTACACCTTC
NA	TRBV7-6	once	TRBJ1-3	CASGNPRTGNTIYF	TGTGCCAGCGGGAATCCGAGGACTGGAAACACCATATATTTT
TRBD1	TRBV5-4	NA	TRBJ2-5	CASSSDREETQYF	TGTGCCAGCAGCTCCGACAGGGAGGAGACCCAGTACTTC
TRBD2	TRBV7-3	NA	TRBJ2-5	CASSRLAGETQYF	TGTGCCAGCAGCCGACTAGCAGGAGAGACCCAGTACTTC
NA	TRBV6-5	NA	TRBJ1-4	CASRERVTDTEKLFF	TGTGCCAGCAGGGAGAGGGTCACGGATACGGAAAAACTGTTTTTT
TRBD2	TRBV11-3	NA	TRBJ2-5	CASSLGLAAKETQYF	TGTGCCAGCAGCTTGGGACTAGCGGCTAAAGAGACCCAGTACTTC
NA	TRBV6-5	few	TRBJ1-2	CASSYEPGGVGYTF	TGTGCCAGCAGTTACGAGCCGGGCGGAGTAGGCTACACCTTC